This TCR beta chain was retrieved from a study of shared clonotypes between healthy human individuals. The sequenced material, unsorted PBMC DNA, was run on ten immunoSEQ deep assay plates. The assay was immunoSEQ multiplex PCR, and TCRdb's table has in-frame clones only and misses some. Among about 560,000 clones, around three quarters were seen once, and the ten largest hold 9.5% to 15%. Between the trimmed V and J ends, which lost 6 bases and 4 bases, there was a span of 22 bases. Looked up from germline, CDR1 is SNHLY and CDR2 is FYNNEI. This CDR3 comprises 17 residues. The sequence came from a woman between 40 and 55 years old in good health. Some clones in this sample may be carry-over from other donors' samples. Sample: PBMCs. This chain uses TRBV2 with TRBJ1-5; D is unclear. CDR3 sequence reads: CASRRAAESPLNQPQHF. The CDR3 nucleotides are TGTGCCAGCAGAAGGGCAGCGGAATCCCCATTAAATCAGCCCCAGCATTTT.